These 16 T cell receptor beta chains share one sample of origin, sequenced in a study of blood T cell repertoires in COVID-19. Using immunoSEQ multiplex PCR, the repertoire was profiled, and TCRdb retains in-frame clones only, with some absent. The sample has around 100,000 clones, under 90% seen once; the top ten hold 9.5% to 15%. Sequencing was done on a sample of peripheral blood. These receptors were obtained from a human donor in a cohort sampled during active COVID-19.

V gene TRBV7-8 combines with J gene TRBJ2-7, with TRBD1 identical over 8 bases. This CDR3 contains 14 residues. V lost 2 bases and J lost 3; bases outside the gene matches: 3. Germline V gene data show CDR1 as SGHVS and CDR2 as FQNEAQ. CDR3 coding DNA: TGTGCCAGCAGCTTACCGGGACAGGACTACGAGCAGTACTTC. Translated, it gives CASSLPGQDYEQYF.

This clone was detected once. This sequence joins TRBV19 and TRBJ1-2; D gene unclear. The CDR3 runs 15 residues. The V end was cut by 3 bases, the J end by 4 bases, with 15 bases between. Germline loops: CDR1 LNHDA, CDR2 SQIVND (reference sequence). The CDR3 is CASSMTPEGSYGYTF. As DNA, the CDR3 is TGTGCCAGTAGTATGACCCCTGAGGGATCCTATGGCTACACCTTC.

This rearrangement joins TRBV7-8 to TRBJ1-4, with D perhaps TRBD1 (6 bases). There are 15 residues in the CDR3. Germline V gene data show CDR1 as SGHVS and CDR2 as FQNEAQ. The germline V and J ends were trimmed by 2 bases and 7 bases, with 14 bases remaining between them. CDR3 sequence reads: CASSLIRQGSEKLFF. The CDR3 nucleotides read TGTGCCAGCAGCTTAATTCGGCAGGGGAGTGAAAAACTGTTTTTT.

CDR3 DNA: TGCGCCAGCAGCTTCGGTACCCAGGGGGCGGATGAGCAGTTCTTC. This gives the protein CASSFGTQGADEQFF. This chain connects TRBV5-1 to TRBJ2-1, with 8 bases lining up with TRBD1. The CDR3 is 15 residues long. The V segment lost 2 bases and the J segment 8 bases; nucleotides outside the gene matches: 9. CDR1 is SGHRS, CDR2 YFSETQ, per germline.

The chain recombines TRBV24-1 with TRBJ2-3; TRBD1 might be the D (6 bases). V gave up 5 bases and J gave up 12 bases, with 14 bases separating them. The CDR3 sequence is 12 residues long. Germline CDR1 reads KGHDR; CDR2 reads SFDVKD. The CDR3 DNA is TGTGCCACCAGTGTCGATGACAGGAATCAGTATTTT. Its translation: CATSVDDRNQYF.

The chain employs TRBV6-2 or TRBV6-3 and TRBJ2-7; D is perhaps TRBD2 (6 bases). Trimming stripped 4 bases from V and 0 bases from J, with 10 bases between. The germline gives CDR1 MNHEY, CDR2 SVGEGT. The length of the CDR3 is 14 residues. The CDR3 DNA is TGTGCCAGCAGTTCCTGGGAGGTCTCCTACGAGCAGTACTTC. This encodes CASSSWEVSYEQYF.

The gene calls are TRBV18 and TRBJ2-1, with 15 bases lining up with TRBD2. Germline CDR1 and CDR2: KGHSH and LQKENI. This CDR3 spans 15 amino acids. Trimming cost V 3 bases and J 7 bases; bases outside gene matches: 1. Here the CDR3 DNA reads TGTGCCAGCTCACCTGGGACTAGCGGGAGGAATGAGCAGTTCTTC. Translation gives CASSPGTSGRNEQFF. Combining the CDR3 with reference TRBV18 and TRBJ2-1 gives the whole variable domain NAGVMQNPRHLVRRRGQEARLRCSPMKGHSHVYWYRQLPEEGLKFMVYLQKENIIDESGMPKERFSAEFPKEGPSILRIQQVVRGDSAAYFCASSPGTSGRNEQFFGPGTRLTVL.

This chain connects TRBV5-1 to TRBJ2-6; the match to TRBD2 covers 14 bases. Germline CDR1 reads SGHRS; CDR2 reads YFSETQ. Trimming took 2 bases from V and 4 from J; bases not matched to a gene: 2. The CDR3 consists of 17 residues. This CDR3 is CASSLGLAGGGANVLTF. CDR3 bases: TGCGCCAGCAGCTTAGGACTAGCGGGAGGCGGGGCCAACGTCCTGACTTTC.

CDR3 region: CASSFGGGGRWNEQFF. CDR3 DNA: TGCGCCAGCAGCTTCGGCGGGGGGGGGCGCTGGAATGAGCAGTTCTTC. The chain couples TRBV4-3 to TRBJ2-1; TRBD2 matches 9 bases. Germline V gene data show CDR1 as LGHNA and CDR2 as YSLEER. The trim removed 5 bases at V and 7 bases at J, leaving 12 bases unmatched. This CDR3 has 16 amino acids.

V usage is TRBV5-6 and J usage is TRBJ1-2, with 8 bases aligning to TRBD1. The CDR3 runs 19 residues. The V gene end was trimmed by 3 bases and the J gene end by 1 base; junction bases not matched to a gene: 17. Per germline, CDR1 SGHDT and CDR2 YYEEEE. The CDR3 coding sequence is TGTGCCAGCAGCTCCCCTTATTTCGACAGGGGCTCTAATAACTATGGCTACACCTTC. It is translated as CASSSPYFDRGSNNYGYTF.

This rearrangement joins TRBV23-1 to TRBJ1-1; 7 bases fit TRBD1. TRBV23-1 is classed as an ORF, of uncertain function. The CDR3 runs 16 residues. V was clipped by 5 bases and J by 1 base; unmatched bases: 10. The CDR3 DNA reads as TGCGCCAGCAGTAAGTACTCCGGGACAGAGAACACTGAAGCTTTCTTT. Protein sequence: CASSKYSGTENTEAFF.

CDR3 loop: CASRAGLAGKTYEQYF. The CDR3 DNA reads as TGCGCCAGCAGGGCGGGACTAGCGGGCAAGACCTACGAGCAGTACTTC. The chain carries TRBV4-1 and TRBJ2-7, with 12 bases fitting TRBD2. This CDR3 contains 16 residues. Unmatched junction bases numbered 8, after V lost 6 bases and J lost 2 bases. Germline V gene lookup returns CDR1 MGHRA and CDR2 YSYEKL.

The CDR3 DNA follows: TGTGCCAGCAGCGTGCGTAACACCGGGGAGCTGTTTTTT. It yields the protein CASSVRNTGELFF. The V gene is TRBV9, the J gene TRBJ2-2, with D hard to call. Germline V gene lookup returns CDR1 SGDLS and CDR2 YYNGEE. Trimming removed 2 bases at V and 2 bases at J, with 4 bases between. The CDR3 totals 13 residues.

V is TRBV7-2 and J is TRBJ2-2, with D possibly being TRBD1 (5 bases). CDR1 and CDR2 from the germline V gene are SGHTA and FQGNSA. The CDR3 totals 16 residues. Trimming stripped 5 bases from V and 0 bases from J, with 13 bases between. For the CDR3, the DNA is TGTGCCAGCAGCCCCCAGGGTGGGGCGAACACCGGGGAGCTGTTTTTT. Its translation: CASSPQGGANTGELFF.

CDR3 coding DNA: TGTGCCACCAGCCGGAAGGGGAAAAATCAGCCCCAGCATTTT. Residues: CATSRKGKNQPQHF. The chain recombines TRBV15 with TRBJ1-5; D might be TRBD1 (5 bases). V was clipped by 5 bases and J by 4 bases, with 12 bases between them. The CDR3 is 14 amino acids. CDR1 and CDR2 (germline): LNHNV, YYDKDF (reference sequence).

The genes are TRBV4-1 and TRBJ2-7; a weak D match, TRBD1 (6 bases). The CDR3 is made up of 16 amino acids. The V end was cut by 1 base, the J end by 3 bases, with 16 bases between. In germline, CDR1 is MGHRA, CDR2 YSYEKL. This CDR3 reads CASSQGGLVGYYEQYF. The CDR3 DNA reads TGCGCCAGCAGCCAAGGGGGGCTCGTCGGCTACTACGAGCAGTACTTC.